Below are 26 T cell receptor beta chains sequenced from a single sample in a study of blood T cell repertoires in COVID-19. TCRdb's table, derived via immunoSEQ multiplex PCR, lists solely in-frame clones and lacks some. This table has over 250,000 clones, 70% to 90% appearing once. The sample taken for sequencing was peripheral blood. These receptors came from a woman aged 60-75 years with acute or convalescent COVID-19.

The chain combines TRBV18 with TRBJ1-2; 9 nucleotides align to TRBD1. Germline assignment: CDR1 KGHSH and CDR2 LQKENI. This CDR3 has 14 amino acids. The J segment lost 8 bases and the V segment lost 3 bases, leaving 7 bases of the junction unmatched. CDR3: CASSPMGQGFGYTF. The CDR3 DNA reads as TGTGCCAGCTCACCTATGGGACAGGGTTTCGGCTACACCTTC.

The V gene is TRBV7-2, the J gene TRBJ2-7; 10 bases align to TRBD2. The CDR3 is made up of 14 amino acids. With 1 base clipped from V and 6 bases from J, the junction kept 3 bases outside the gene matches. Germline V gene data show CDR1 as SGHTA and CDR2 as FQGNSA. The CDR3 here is CASSLGTSGVEQYF. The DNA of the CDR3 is TGTGCCAGCAGCTTAGGAACTAGCGGGGTCGAGCAGTACTTC.

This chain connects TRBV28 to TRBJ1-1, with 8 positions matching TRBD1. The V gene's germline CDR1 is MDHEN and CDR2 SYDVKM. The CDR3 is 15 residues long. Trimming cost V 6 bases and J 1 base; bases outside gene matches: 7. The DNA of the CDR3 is TGTGCCAGCAGGGACAGGGTTTGGGAGAACACTGAAGCTTTCTTT. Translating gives CASRDRVWENTEAFF.

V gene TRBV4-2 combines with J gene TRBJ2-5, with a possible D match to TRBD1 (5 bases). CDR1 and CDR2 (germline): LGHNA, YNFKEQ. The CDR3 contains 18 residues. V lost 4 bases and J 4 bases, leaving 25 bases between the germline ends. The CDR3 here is CASSPIELARQGVETQYF. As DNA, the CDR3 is TGTGCCAGCAGCCCGATCGAATTGGCTAGGCAGGGTGTAGAGACCCAGTACTTC.

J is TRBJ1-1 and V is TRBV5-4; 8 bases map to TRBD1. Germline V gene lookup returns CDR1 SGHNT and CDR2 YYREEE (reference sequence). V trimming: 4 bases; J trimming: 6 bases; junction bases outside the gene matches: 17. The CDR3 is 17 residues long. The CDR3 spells CASSRGTGGILGAEAFF. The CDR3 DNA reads TGTGCCAGCAGCAGAGGGACAGGCGGAATTTTGGGGGCTGAAGCTTTCTTT.

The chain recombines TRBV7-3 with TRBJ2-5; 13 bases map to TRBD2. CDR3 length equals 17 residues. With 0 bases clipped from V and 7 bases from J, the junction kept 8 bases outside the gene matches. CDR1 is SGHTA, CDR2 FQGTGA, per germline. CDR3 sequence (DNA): TGTGCCAGCAGCTTAACGATCGGGACTAGCGGGACTGCGACCCAGTACTTC. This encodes CASSLTIGTSGTATQYF.

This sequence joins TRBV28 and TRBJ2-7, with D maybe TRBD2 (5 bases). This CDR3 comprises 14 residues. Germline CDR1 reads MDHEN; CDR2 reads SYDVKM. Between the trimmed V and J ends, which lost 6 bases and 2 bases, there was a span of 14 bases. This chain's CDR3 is CASREVRSPYEQYF. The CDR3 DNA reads TGTGCCAGCAGGGAGGTTAGGTCGCCCTACGAGCAGTACTTC.

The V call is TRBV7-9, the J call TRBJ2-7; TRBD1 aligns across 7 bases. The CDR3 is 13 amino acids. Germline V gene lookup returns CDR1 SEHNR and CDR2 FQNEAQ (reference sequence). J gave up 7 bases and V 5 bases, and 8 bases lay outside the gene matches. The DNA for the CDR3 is TGTGCCAGCAGCCCTACAGGGGCAAGAGAGCAGTACTTC. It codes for CASSPTGAREQYF.

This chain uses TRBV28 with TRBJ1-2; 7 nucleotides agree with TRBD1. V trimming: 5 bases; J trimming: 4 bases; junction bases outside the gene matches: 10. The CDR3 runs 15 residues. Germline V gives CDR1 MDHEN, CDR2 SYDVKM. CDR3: CASSPGGVLSYGYTF. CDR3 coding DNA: TGTGCCAGCAGTCCAGGGGGAGTCCTTAGCTATGGCTACACCTTC.

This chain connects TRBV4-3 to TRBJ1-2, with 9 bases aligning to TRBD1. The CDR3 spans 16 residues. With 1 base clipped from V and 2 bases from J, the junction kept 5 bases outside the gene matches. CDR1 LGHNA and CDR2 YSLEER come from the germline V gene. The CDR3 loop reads CASSQVSGQGNYGYTF. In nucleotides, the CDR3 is TGCGCCAGCAGCCAAGTTTCGGGACAGGGCAACTATGGCTACACCTTC.

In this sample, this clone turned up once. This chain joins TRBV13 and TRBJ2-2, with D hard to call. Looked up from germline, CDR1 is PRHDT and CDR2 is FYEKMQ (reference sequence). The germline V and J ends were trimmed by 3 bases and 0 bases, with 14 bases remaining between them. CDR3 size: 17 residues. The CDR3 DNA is TGTGCCAGCAGCTTCCCCCTACTGAGTTCGAACACCGGGGAGCTGTTTTTT. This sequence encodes CASSFPLLSSNTGELFF.

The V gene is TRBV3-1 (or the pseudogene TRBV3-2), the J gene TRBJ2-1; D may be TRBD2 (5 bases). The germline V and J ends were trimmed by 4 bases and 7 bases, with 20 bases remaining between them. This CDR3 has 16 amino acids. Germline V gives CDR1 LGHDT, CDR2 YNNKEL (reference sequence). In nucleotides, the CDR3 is TGTGCCAGCAGCCCCAAGAGTGGTCTAGCAGATAATGAGCAGTTCTTC. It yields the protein CASSPKSGLADNEQFF.

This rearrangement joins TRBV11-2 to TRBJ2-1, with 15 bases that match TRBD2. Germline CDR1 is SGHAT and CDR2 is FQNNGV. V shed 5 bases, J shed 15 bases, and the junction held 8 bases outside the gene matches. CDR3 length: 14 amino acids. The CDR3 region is CASSAGLAGGPRFF. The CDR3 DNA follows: TGTGCCAGCAGCGCAGGACTAGCGGGGGGGCCTCGGTTCTTC.

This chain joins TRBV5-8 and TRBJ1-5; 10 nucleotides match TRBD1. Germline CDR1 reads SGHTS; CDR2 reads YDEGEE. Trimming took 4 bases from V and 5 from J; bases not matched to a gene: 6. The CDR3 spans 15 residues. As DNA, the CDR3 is TGTGCCAGCAGCCGGGGACAGGGGAGGGATCAGCCCCAGCATTTT. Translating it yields CASSRGQGRDQPQHF. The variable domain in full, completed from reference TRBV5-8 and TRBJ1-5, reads EAGVTQSPTHLIKTRGQQATLRCSPISGHTSVYWYQQALGLGLQFLLWYDEGEERNRGNFPPRFSGRQFPNYSSELNVNALELEDSALYLCASSRGQGRDQPQHFGDGTRLSIL.

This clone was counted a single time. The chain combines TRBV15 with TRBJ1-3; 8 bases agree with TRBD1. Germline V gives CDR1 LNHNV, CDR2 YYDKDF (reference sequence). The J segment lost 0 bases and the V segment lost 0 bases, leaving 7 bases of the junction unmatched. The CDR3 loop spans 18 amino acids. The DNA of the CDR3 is TGTGCCACCAGCAGAGATCGGGGGACAGGTCTCTCTGGAAACACCATATATTTT. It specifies CATSRDRGTGLSGNTIYF.

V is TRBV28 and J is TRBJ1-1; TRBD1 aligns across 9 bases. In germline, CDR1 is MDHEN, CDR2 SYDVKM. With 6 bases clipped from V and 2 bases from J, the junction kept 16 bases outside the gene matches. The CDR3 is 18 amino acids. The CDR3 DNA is TGTGCCAGCAGCCCCGTGGGGGACAGGGATGGGGGAAACACTGAAGCTTTCTTT. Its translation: CASSPVGDRDGGNTEAFF.

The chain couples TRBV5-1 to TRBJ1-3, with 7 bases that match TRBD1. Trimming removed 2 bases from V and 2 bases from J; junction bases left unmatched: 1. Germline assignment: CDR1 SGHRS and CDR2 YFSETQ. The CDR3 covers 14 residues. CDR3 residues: CASSFQGAGNTIYF. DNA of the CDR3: TGCGCCAGCAGCTTCCAGGGGGCTGGAAACACCATATATTTT. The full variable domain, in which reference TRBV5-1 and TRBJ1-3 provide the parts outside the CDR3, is KAGVTQTPRYLIKTRGQQVTLSCSPISGHRSVSWYQQTPGQGLQFLFEYFSETQRNKGNFPGRFSGRQFSNSRSEMNVSTLELGDSALYLCASSFQGAGNTIYFGEGSWLTVV.

CDR3 bases: TGTGCCAGCAGCCCCCAGGGCGTCACTGAAGCTTTCTTT. It is translated as CASSPQGVTEAFF. The rearrangement uses TRBV3-1 (or the pseudogene TRBV3-2) and TRBJ1-1, with D perhaps matching TRBD1 (5 bases). CDR3 size: 13 residues. The V and J ends lost 4 bases and 4 bases respectively, with 10 bases between them. From germline, CDR1 is LGHDT and CDR2 YNNKEL (reference sequence).

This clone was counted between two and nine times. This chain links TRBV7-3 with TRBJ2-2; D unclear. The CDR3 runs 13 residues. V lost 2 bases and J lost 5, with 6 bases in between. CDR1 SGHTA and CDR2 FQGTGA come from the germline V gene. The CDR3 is CASSLGATGELFF. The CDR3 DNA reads TGTGCCAGCAGCTTAGGAGCAACCGGGGAGCTGTTTTTT. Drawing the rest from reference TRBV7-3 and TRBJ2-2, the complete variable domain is GAGVSQTPSNKVTEKGKYVELRCDPISGHTALYWYRQSLGQGPEFLIYFQGTGAADDSGLPNDRFFAVRPEGSVSTLKIQRTERGDSAVYLCASSLGATGELFFGEGSRLTVL.

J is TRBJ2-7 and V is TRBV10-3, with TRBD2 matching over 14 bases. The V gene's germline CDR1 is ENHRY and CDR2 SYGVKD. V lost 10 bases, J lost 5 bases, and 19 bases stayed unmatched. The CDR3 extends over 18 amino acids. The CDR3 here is CATQNIPGLAGAGHEQYF. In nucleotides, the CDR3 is TGTGCCACCCAAAACATACCGGGACTAGCGGGAGCAGGCCACGAGCAGTACTTC.

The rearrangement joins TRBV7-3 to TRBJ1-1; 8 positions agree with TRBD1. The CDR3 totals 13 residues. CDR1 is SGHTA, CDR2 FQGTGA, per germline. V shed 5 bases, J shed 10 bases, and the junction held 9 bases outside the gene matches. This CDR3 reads CASSEDREKGAFF. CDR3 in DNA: TGTGCCAGCAGCGAGGACAGGGAGAAAGGAGCTTTCTTT.

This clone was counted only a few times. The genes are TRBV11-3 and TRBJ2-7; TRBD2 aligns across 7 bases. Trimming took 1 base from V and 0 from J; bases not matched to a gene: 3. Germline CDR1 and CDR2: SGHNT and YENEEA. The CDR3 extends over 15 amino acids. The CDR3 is CASSLAGGSSYEQYF. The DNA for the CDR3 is TGTGCCAGCAGCTTAGCGGGGGGAAGCTCCTACGAGCAGTACTTC.

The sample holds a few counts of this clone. CDR3 DNA sequence: TGTGCCAGCAGTTTTCGGCCAGGTCCGGAGACCCAGTACTTC. Translating gives CASSFRPGPETQYF. V and J are TRBV28 and TRBJ2-5; the D is unclear. V lost 3 bases to trimming and J lost 5 bases, with 13 bases between them. The CDR3 sequence is 14 residues long. Per the germline V gene, CDR1 is MDHEN and CDR2 is SYDVKM.

DNA for the CDR3: TGTGCCAGCAGCCCAAGGGGGATCGGTGCTGGAAACACCATATATTTT. Translated: CASSPRGIGAGNTIYF. The chain joins TRBV5-5 to TRBJ1-3; possibly TRBD1 for D (6 bases). This CDR3 comprises 16 residues. CDR1 SGHKS and CDR2 YYEKEE come from the germline V gene (reference sequence). V was trimmed by 4 bases and J by 2 bases, leaving 16 bases between them.

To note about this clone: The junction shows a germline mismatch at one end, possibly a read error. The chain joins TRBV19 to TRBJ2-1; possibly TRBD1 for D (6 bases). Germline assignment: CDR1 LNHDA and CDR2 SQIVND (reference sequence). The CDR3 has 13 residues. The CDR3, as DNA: TGTGCCGCAAGCAAACAGGGCTACGATGAGCAGTTCTTC. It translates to CAASKQGYDEQFF.

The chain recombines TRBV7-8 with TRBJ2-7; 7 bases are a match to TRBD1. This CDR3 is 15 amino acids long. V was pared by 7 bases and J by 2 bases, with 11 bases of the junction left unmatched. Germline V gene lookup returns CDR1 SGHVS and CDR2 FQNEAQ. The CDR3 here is CASTLQTTGTYEQYF. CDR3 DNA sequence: TGTGCCAGCACCCTTCAGACGACAGGGACCTACGAGCAGTACTTC.